These 2 T cell receptor beta chains came from one sample sequenced in a study of blood T cell repertoires in COVID-19. Clones were sequenced by immunoSEQ multiplex PCR, and TCRdb holds only the in-frame ones, with some missing. The data show around 370,000 clones, about nine tenths seen once. Sequenced input: peripheral blood. The source of these receptors is a woman in her sixties or seventies with COVID-19, enrolled during active disease.

A single count supports this clone. In the same sample, other DNA sequences code for this CDR3. The chain has TRBV24-1 and TRBJ1-2, with D possibly TRBD1 on 5 matching bases. CDR3 length equals 14 residues. Trimming took off 4 bases at V and 2 bases at J, with 10 bases between the two ends. The germline V gene has CDR1 KGHDR and CDR2 SFDVKD. CDR3 region: CATSDPQGNYGYTF. DNA for the CDR3: TGTGCCACCAGTGACCCCCAGGGAAACTATGGCTACACCTTC.

The chain joins TRBV19 to TRBJ1-2, with a possible D match to TRBD1 (5 bases). With 7 bases removed from V and 5 bases from J, the gap between germline ends came to 14 bases. The CDR3 has 13 residues. Germline values: CDR1 LNHDA, CDR2 SQIVND (reference sequence). For the CDR3, the DNA is TGTGCCAGTACCCCCGGGGGTCGGTATGGCTACACCTTC. Translated, it gives CASTPGGRYGYTF.